This T cell receptor (beta chain) was found in a study of vaccination effects on CD4 cells after COVID-19 (dated by TCRdb to between 2022 and 2023). A note on the overall study: Post-vaccine samples across the study were collected a median of 72 days after the second dose, with a range of 14 to 241. The study compared SARS-CoV-2 spike-specific CD4+ TCR repertoires before and after mRNA vaccination in COVID-19 convalescent patients and infection-naive vaccine recipients. The full study included 10 COVID-19 convalescent patients and several SARS-CoV-2-naive healthy vaccine recipients. Cultures from other donors in the study were sequenced with the Oncomine TCR Beta short-read assay on an Illumina iSeq 100.

Relative to germline, V is missing 4 bases and J is missing 1 base, with 5 bases of the junction outside any gene match. The CDR3 measures 16 amino acids from cysteine to phenylalanine. Only CDR3 DNA is held: 48 bases, read in frame from base 1. The germline V gene encodes CDR1 SNHLY and CDR2 FYNNEI. Libraries were constructed by the immunoSEQ multiplex PCR assay. DNA from the cultured and isolated CD4+ T cells underwent TCR beta CDR3 sequencing. Concerning the study's data processing: Non-productive TCR sequences were removed, reads were trimmed to the CDR3 region, and CDR3s of at least 7 amino acids were retained. Antigen-specific clonotypes were identified with the MANAFEST web app by comparing expansion in peptide wells against reference cultures. To count as positive, a clone had to show expansion at FDR<0.05 compared with the reference and with all other wells, an odds ratio above 5, and a frequency above 0.1% in two replicate wells. A clonotype was defined as cross-reactive if the clonotype was significantly expanded both in SARS-CoV-2 spike wells and in at least one common cold coronavirus spike condition. Levenshtein distance calculated with the stringdist R package was used to assess CDR3 similarity, and unrooted trees were constructed with ape in R 3.6.1. TCRdb re-hosts the immuneACCESS table, in-frame sequences only. Its copies lack some clones; in the studies checked, an unresolved V gene accounts for under half of them, and the cause for the rest is not known. Clonal size and the V and J genes are those of that table, whereas D and trimming came from the DNA. In all, the sample holds fewer than 25,000 clones, and more than 65% of those were seen once. The ten top clones hold roughly 10% of the sample.

Overall study results and their limits: Only a small number of convalescent patients were included, and no early post-infection timepoints were available, which limited the study. Clones induced by infection and clones induced by vaccination both contracted markedly at late timepoints after vaccination, which fits with T cell responses waning over time. In healthy vaccine recipients, vaccine-induced clones were almost all SARS-CoV-2 mono-reactive, with only 1 of 255 cross-reactive with common cold coronaviruses.

About this clone: Its recognized antigen is unknown. Within one base of it there is no much larger clone, and no base qualities were kept.

To identify antigen-specific CD4+ T cell clonotypes by their expansion, the ViraFEST assay first stimulated PBMC with viral peptide pools and then applied TCR sequencing. After 10 days of culture, CD4+ T cells were isolated with the EasySep CD4+ T cell isolation kit. Each participant received two doses of an mRNA SARS-CoV-2 vaccine, either BNT162b2 or mRNA-1273. None of the healthy vaccine recipients had a prior SARS-CoV-2 infection, which was confirmed by nucleocapsid antibody tests that came back negative both before and after vaccination. Two million PBMC per well were cultured with 8.5 to 10 ug/ml peptides in IMDM containing around 5% human AB serum, approximately 9.1 IU/ml IL-2 and gentamicin. On days 3 and 7, half of the culture medium was replaced with fresh IL-2-containing medium. Unless noted otherwise, every peptide stimulation condition was grown in triplicate wells. PBMC were separated from whole blood using Ficoll-Paque Plus gradient centrifugation and were then either cryopreserved at -140C or used fresh. The spike proteins of SARS-CoV-2 and of the common cold coronaviruses HCoV-NL63, HCoV-OC43 and HCoV-229E were spanned by overlapping peptide pools. Genomic DNA was extracted from cultured CD4+ T cells with the QIAamp micro DNA kit.

This TCR derives from a human donor who received a COVID-19 vaccine. The specimen was CD4+ T cells from PBMCs cultured with HCoV-NL63 spike peptides, collected after COVID-19 vaccination. According to the study, the label for this sample's cell subset or site signals: HCoV-NL63 spike overlapping peptide pool stimulation. The chain uses TRBV2 and TRBJ1-4, and TRBD1 matches 8 of the central bases. The CDR3 reads as follows: CASSGGRGLTNEKLFF. In nucleotide form, the sequence is TGTGCCAGCAGTGGGGGCAGGGGGCTAACTAATGAAAAACTGTTTTTT.